The following is a TCR beta chain sequence with its context. This clonotype was counted only a few times. Its antigen specificity is not known. Base quality data are lacking; no much larger clone is found one base away. Library method: RT-PCR. The sequencer listed for this sample is Illumina HiSeq 2500. TCRdb reprocessing: public reads trimmed at Q25 with fastp, clones called with MiXCR, in-frame beta chains kept. Every distinct CDR3 protein forms one entry, paired with its most common genes and DNA. The sample yields about 570,000 distinct CDR3 sequences; about 11% were counted once. In total, the top ten clones hold approximately 9.9% of the sample. Spanning cysteine to phenylalanine, the CDR3 consists of 16 amino acids. CDR3 DNA is the only sequence kept; it has 48 bases, read in frame from the first base. Via the germline V gene, CDR1 is SGHRS and CDR2 YFSETQ. V is pruned by 4 bases and J by 4 bases, leaving 11 bases of the junction without a gene match.

This record comes from a study of response to subunit inactivated influenza vaccine (dated by TCRdb to between 2017 and 2018). With respect to the entire study: The study used deep quantitative T cell receptor repertoire profiling to track responses to a trivalent subunit inactivated influenza vaccine. Study-level results and caveats: According to the authors, only a limited number of new T cells may be recruited by each seasonal influenza vaccination.

The data were also submitted as part of a second study, on T cells expressing NK-cell markers. The second study, in turn, reports: 5'RACE template switching, by which a universal primer site and unique molecular identifiers were added, was used to make TCR beta cDNA libraries. TCR beta-chain repertoires were profiled in sorted CD3+CD56+NKG2C+, CD3+CD56+NKG2C- and CD3+CD56-NKG2C+ T-cell subsets from several donors. Seven of the eight sequenced donors were HCMV-seropositive and one was HCMV-seronegative. In several experiments an anti-gammadeltaTCR antibody was added to restrict sorting to alphabetaTCR-expressing T cells. In over 5 donors, the dominant CD3+CD56+NKG2C+ clonotypes were among the top 10 CD8+ clonotypes and accounted for about 1.0-7.0% of CD8+ T cells. Those dominant clonotypes were again the most abundant among CD3+CD56-NKG2C+ cells in a handful of donors, at roughly 25-60.1%. Whether the expanded NKG2C-expressing T cell clones were specific for HCMV antigens remained unclear. The eight sequenced donors were randomly selected healthy volunteers, three men and five women. To determine HCMV serostatus, a commercial ELISA kit was used to detect HCMV-specific IgG in serum. Peripheral blood mononuclear cells were isolated from blood by Ficoll density gradient centrifugation. Bulk peripheral blood T-cell repertoires were additionally sequenced from unsorted PBMC for about 6 donors. Priming for cDNA synthesis came from the TCR beta constant segment, and two successive PCR amplification steps followed. Illumina HiSeq 2000/2500, MiSeq or NextSeq was used to sequence libraries as 2 x 150 bp reads. MIGEC handled demultiplexing of the reads and grouping by UMI, while MiTCR was used to assemble and quantify clonotypes. To remove erroneous sequences, TCR cDNA sequences were retained only when supported by two or more reads. The tcR package was used for downstream repertoire analysis, and clonotypes were matched between fractions using CDR3 nucleotide sequence together with V segment. VDJmatch was used to annotate antigen specificity against VDJdb, with one amino acid substitution allowed in CDR3.

The source of this sequence is a middle-aged man who received an inactivated influenza vaccine. Donor details come from another sample of the same person, matched by shared clones. The sample in question was PBMCs from blood, obtained on the day of vaccination. This sequence uses TRBV5-1 and TRBJ2-1, with 7 middle bases fitting TRBD1. The CDR3 protein: CASSRAEWTGYNEQFF. The DNA sequence reads TGCGCCAGCAGCCGGGCGGAATGGACAGGATACAATGAGCAGTTCTTC.